Below are 21 T cell receptor beta chains sequenced from a single sample in a study of T cells in Graves' hyperthyroidism and ophthalmopathy. Template material for amplifying TCR beta CDR3 regions consisted of RNA transcripts. The primer set for the first-round RT-PCR of the TCR CDR3 was HTBI. Each CDR3 protein gets one entry after TCRdb re-called the multiplex PCR reads with MiXCR. The data hold under 450,000 distinct CDR3 sequences, with approximately 14% observed a single time. Sequencing input: blood. These receptor sequences come from a young woman with Graves' hyperthyroidism.

This clonotype appeared many times. V is TRBV24-1 and J is TRBJ1-2, with a possible D match to TRBD1 (5 bases). The germline V gene has CDR1 KGHDR and CDR2 SFDVKD. This CDR3 region has 15 residues. V was pared by 3 bases and J by 8 bases, with 18 bases between. The CDR3 coding sequence is TGTGCCACCAGTGATCCACGGGACCGACTGAGGGGCTACACCTTC. The encoded protein is CATSDPRDRLRGYTF.

The chain recombines TRBV10-3 with TRBJ2-1; 9 nucleotides line up with TRBD2. The V gene's germline CDR1 is ENHRY and CDR2 SYGVKD. The CDR3 covers 15 residues. V shed 2 bases and J 3 bases; nucleotides not matched to a gene: 2. CDR3 protein: CAISEGLANYNEQFF. The CDR3 nucleotides are TGTGCCATCAGTGAGGGACTAGCGAACTACAATGAGCAGTTCTTC.

There are many counts of this clonotype. The chain employs TRBV5-1 and TRBJ2-3, with 7 bases that match TRBD1. Germline trimming cut 2 bases from V and 0 bases from J; bases unmatched to any gene: 6. The CDR3 totals 16 residues. CDR1 and CDR2 (germline): SGHRS, YFSETQ. The chain's CDR3 is CASSFETGSSTDTQYF. The DNA of the CDR3 is TGCGCCAGCAGCTTCGAGACAGGGTCTAGCACAGATACGCAGTATTTT.

The genes are TRBV2 and TRBJ1-1, with TRBD1 as a possible D gene (6 bases). The CDR3 sequence is 12 residues long. The germline V gene has CDR1 SNHLY and CDR2 FYNNEI. Trimming cost V 5 bases and J 4 bases, with 8 bases left between them. This chain's CDR3 is CASSNRVTEAFF. The CDR3 coding sequence is TGTGCCAGCAGTAACAGGGTCACTGAAGCTTTCTTT.

In regard to this clonotype: An end of the junction does not agree with germline; a read error may underlie this. V is TRBV12-5 and J is TRBJ2-7; D could derive from TRBD1 or TRBD2 (5 bases each). Germline CDR1 is LGHNT and CDR2 is FRNRAP. The CDR3 runs 16 residues. The CDR3 protein is CASGLVTGTGSCEQYF. The CDR3 coding sequence is TGTGCTAGTGGTTTGGTAACGGGGACGGGCTCCTGCGAGCAGTACTTC. Filled out from reference TRBV12-5 and TRBJ2-7, the complete variable domain reads DARVTQTPRHKVTEMGQEVTMRCQPILGHNTVFWYRQTMMQGLELLAYFRNRAPLDDSGMPKDRFSAEMPDATLATLKIQPSEPRDSAVYFCASGLVTGTGSCEQYFGPGTRLTVT.

The chain combines TRBV20-1 with TRBJ2-1; 7 bases line up with TRBD2. CDR3 length equals 16 residues. Germline V gene sequence: CDR1 DFQATT, CDR2 SNEGSKA (reference sequence). V trimming: 3 bases; J trimming: 7 bases; junction bases outside the gene matches: 15. The CDR3 reads CSASPRTGSGGNEQFF. The CDR3 bases are TGCAGTGCTAGTCCCCGGACGGGCTCCGGGGGGAATGAGCAGTTCTTC.

The V gene is TRBV7-9, the J gene TRBJ2-5, with D tentatively TRBD1 (6 bases). The CDR3 totals 14 residues. The germline V and J ends were trimmed by 6 bases and 0 bases, with 11 bases remaining between them. From germline, CDR1 is SEHNR and CDR2 FQNEAQ (reference sequence). The CDR3 DNA is TGTGCCAGCAGAACCGACAGGTACCAAGAGACCCAGTACTTC. Protein sequence: CASRTDRYQETQYF.

This clonotype was seen at least ten times. CDR3 in amino acids: CASHPEQGPTDTQYF. The DNA for the CDR3 is TGTGCCAGTCACCCTGAGCAGGGTCCGACAGATACGCAGTATTTT. The chain carries TRBV19 and TRBJ2-3; D is possibly TRBD1 (5 bases). The CDR3 totals 15 residues. Germline V gene data show CDR1 as LNHDA and CDR2 as SQIVND (reference sequence). V was trimmed by 8 bases and J by 3 bases, leaving 18 bases between them.

This clonotype was observed many times. This chain connects TRBV11-3 to TRBJ2-7; D unclear. CDR3 length: 13 residues. Trimming stripped 5 bases from V and 6 bases from J, with 14 bases between. The V gene's germline CDR1 is SGHNT and CDR2 YENEEA. CDR3 nucleotides: TGTGCCAGCAGCCGAGAGGCACCCATCGAGCAGTACTTC. Encoded protein: CASSREAPIEQYF. The whole variable domain, remainder taken from reference TRBV11-3 and TRBJ2-7, is EAGVVQSPRYKIIEKKQPVAFWCNPISGHNTLYWYLQNLGQGPELLIRYENEEAVDDSQLPKDRFSAERLKGVDSTLKIQPAELGDSAVYLCASSREAPIEQYFGPGTRLTVT.

The table lists this clonotype with many counts. The genes are TRBV27 and TRBJ1-2, with TRBD1 identical over 10 bases. This CDR3 region has 15 residues. J was trimmed by 6 bases and V by 4 bases; bases with no gene match: 8. CDR1 and CDR2 (germline): MNHEY, SMNVEV (reference sequence). In DNA form, the CDR3 reads TGTGCCAGCAGTTCTGACAGGGGGCGGCTGGATGGCTACACCTTC. It specifies CASSSDRGRLDGYTF.

This clonotype was counted at least ten times. V usage is TRBV6-1 and J usage is TRBJ1-2; D is uncertain. CDR1 and CDR2 (germline): MNHNS, SASEGT. V lost 3 bases and J lost 1, with 9 bases in between. The CDR3 sequence is 14 residues long. The CDR3 DNA reads as TGTGCCAGCAGTGAGCGAACTAGTAACTATGGCTACACCTTC. Protein sequence: CASSERTSNYGYTF.

This clonotype has only a few counts. This rearrangement joins TRBV28 to TRBJ1-5; D is unresolved. This CDR3 comprises 15 residues. CDR1 is MDHEN, CDR2 SYDVKM, per germline. Between the trimmed V and J ends, which lost 1 base and 1 base, there was a span of 8 bases. CDR3 nucleotide sequence: TGTGCCAGCAGTTTATTCTTTAACAGCAATCAGCCCCAGCATTTT. This gives the protein CASSLFFNSNQPQHF.

The chain carries TRBV6-2 or TRBV6-3 and TRBJ2-5; no reliable D call. The CDR3 runs 15 residues. Trimming left V 0 bases short and J 2 bases short, with 10 bases between. The germline V gene encodes CDR1 MNHEY and CDR2 SVGEGT. In DNA, the CDR3 is TGTGCCAGCAGTTACTCGTTTGGAGAACAAGAGACCCAGTACTTC. This encodes CASSYSFGEQETQYF.

This clonotype was seen repeatedly, ten times or more. The chain has TRBV20-1 and TRBJ2-7; a possible D gene is TRBD1 (7 bases). From germline, CDR1 is DFQATT and CDR2 SNEGSKA (reference sequence). V was shortened by 3 bases and J by 2 bases, with 11 bases between the two germline ends. The CDR3 has 13 residues. The CDR3 reads CSARGGQTYEQYF. The CDR3 coding sequence is TGCAGTGCTAGGGGGGGACAGACCTACGAGCAGTACTTC.

This clonotype was counted a few times. The chain carries TRBV9 and TRBJ2-7; D remains unclear. V was pared by 0 bases and J by 0 bases, with 7 bases between. CDR3 size: 14 residues. Germline-derived CDR1 and CDR2 are SGDLS and YYNGEE. CDR3: CASSVEVSSYEQYF. The CDR3 DNA sequence: TGTGCCAGCAGCGTAGAGGTTAGCTCCTACGAGCAGTACTTC.

This clonotype was seen ten or more times. This chain links TRBV11-2 with TRBJ1-2, with D possibly TRBD1 on 6 matching bases. Deletions cut 4 bases from V and 2 bases from J, with 17 bases between. CDR3 length: 16 amino acids. From germline, CDR1 is SGHAT and CDR2 FQNNGV. The CDR3 reads CASSSPQGGGNYGYTF. CDR3 nucleotide sequence: TGTGCCAGCAGCTCCCCACAGGGAGGGGGGAACTATGGCTACACCTTC.

This clonotype was detected ten times or more. The chain combines TRBV5-1 with TRBJ2-7, with 9 positions matching TRBD1. The germline CDR1 and CDR2 sequences are SGHRS and YFSETQ. V dropped 4 bases and J dropped 4; count of bases not matched to a gene: 9. There are 15 residues in the CDR3. DNA of the CDR3: TGCGCCAGCAGCCCCACCGGGACAGGGTCGTACGAGCAGTACTTC. Its translation is CASSPTGTGSYEQYF.

This clonotype was recorded many times. This rearrangement joins TRBV28 to TRBJ1-5; tentative D call: TRBD1 (5 bases). CDR3 size: 18 residues. Germline V gives CDR1 MDHEN, CDR2 SYDVKM. V lost 3 bases to trimming and J lost 0 bases, with 18 bases between them. CDR3 nucleotide sequence: TGTGCCAGCAGTTTGGCGTCCAGGGTGGTTTATAGCAATCAGCCCCAGCATTTT. It specifies CASSLASRVVYSNQPQHF.

The V call is TRBV7-9, the J call TRBJ2-7, with D possibly being TRBD1 or TRBD2 (5 bases each). CDR3 length: 14 amino acids. Germline V gene sequence: CDR1 SEHNR, CDR2 FQNEAQ (reference sequence). V dropped 1 base and J dropped 5 bases, with 12 bases sitting between them. CDR3 in amino acids: CASSLGIRGHEQYF. The CDR3 DNA sequence: TGTGCCAGCAGCTTAGGAATCCGGGGCCACGAGCAGTACTTC.

This clonotype has ten or more counts. The V gene is TRBV7-8, the J gene TRBJ2-7; no reliable D call. Trimming removed 1 base at V and 2 bases at J, with 12 bases between. The CDR3 consists of 15 residues. Germline-derived CDR1 and CDR2 are SGHVS and FQNEAQ. The CDR3 spells CASSLGPQYPYEQYF. The CDR3 DNA reads TGTGCCAGCAGCTTAGGGCCCCAATACCCCTACGAGCAGTACTTC.

This clonotype was seen a few times. The chain couples TRBV5-1 to TRBJ2-2, with 9 bases matching TRBD1. CDR1 is SGHRS and CDR2 is YFSETQ in the germline V gene. The CDR3 has 16 amino acids. V lost 4 bases to trimming and J lost 4 bases; unmatched junction nucleotides: 8. The CDR3 region has the DNA TGCGCCAGCAGCCCAGGACAGGGGTGGGTCACCGGGGAGCTGTTTTTT. This codes for CASSPGQGWVTGELFF.